This T cell receptor beta chain was sequenced during a study of control samples from healthy donors and cancer patients. Between the trimmed V and J ends, which lost 5 bases and 5 bases, there was a span of 18 bases. Germline CDR1 and CDR2: WNHNN and SYGVQD (reference sequence). CDR3 length: 16 residues. This clone has a handful of counts. This table comes from immunoSEQ multiplex PCR, and its TCRdb copy is limited to in-frame clones, with some not included. There are under 150,000 clones in the sample; about nine tenths occur only once, and roughly 3.2% lies in the top ten. This TCR was sampled from a man aged 35-49 years in good health. Sequencing input: blood. The V and J genes are TRBV10-1 and TRBJ2-2, with a weak D call TRBD1 (6 bases). CDR3 sequence (DNA): TGCGCCAGCAGTTTACAGGGATCTGATCGAACCGGGGAGCTGTTTTTT. Amino acid sequence: CASSLQGSDRTGELFF.